Listed below are T cell receptor beta chains from one sample, sequenced in a study of blood T cells in healthy people across ages. A single record per CDR3 protein comes from TCRdb applying MiXCR to the 5' RACE reads. The sample has about 800,000 distinct CDR3 sequences, approximately 25% seen once; the top ten hold more than 3%. The same data also went into a second study, on T cells of mothers and their children.

The sequenced material came from blood. Receptors originate from a boy aged 5-17 years in good health. CDR3s include the opening cysteine and the closing phenylalanine or tryptophan. D genes are given only for firm matches. Clone size appears in some rows only: once, few, many, or a class for an expanded clone.

d_call: -
v_call: TRBV27
cdr3_length: 14
clone_size: many
j_call: TRBJ2-7
cdr3_aa: CASSFRGTNIEQYF
cdr3_nt: TGTGCCAGCAGTTTTCGGGGAACCAACATCGAGCAGTACTTC

d_call: -
v_call: TRBV28
cdr3_length: 14
clone_size: few
j_call: TRBJ2-7
cdr3_aa: CASSPSGGVDEQYF
cdr3_nt: TGTGCCAGCAGTCCGAGTGGGGGAGTAGACGAGCAGTACTTC

d_call: TRBD1
v_call: TRBV5-1
cdr3_length: 15
clone_size: -
j_call: TRBJ1-2
cdr3_aa: CASSGRQGARSGYTF
cdr3_nt: TGCGCCAGCAGCGGAAGACAGGGAGCGCGGAGTGGCTACACCTTC

d_call: TRBD2
v_call: TRBV28
cdr3_length: 16
clone_size: -
j_call: TRBJ2-5
cdr3_aa: CASSSQGSGLHGTQYF
cdr3_nt: TGTGCCAGCAGCTCCCAGGGTAGCGGGTTACACGGGACCCAGTACTTC

d_call: -
v_call: TRBV2
cdr3_length: 13
clone_size: -
j_call: TRBJ2-7
cdr3_aa: CASRGQGHYEQYF
cdr3_nt: TGTGCCAGCAGGGGTCAGGGACATTACGAGCAGTACTTC

d_call: TRBD1
v_call: TRBV15
cdr3_length: 13
clone_size: once
j_call: TRBJ1-6
cdr3_aa: CATTKTGNSPLHF
cdr3_nt: TGTGCCACCACCAAGACAGGGAATTCACCCCTCCACTTT

d_call: -
v_call: TRBV11-2
cdr3_length: 15
clone_size: -
j_call: TRBJ1-2
cdr3_aa: CASSLGGQISHGYTF
cdr3_nt: TGTGCCAGCAGCTTAGGCGGACAGATTTCACATGGCTACACCTTC

d_call: -
v_call: TRBV7-2
cdr3_length: 14
clone_size: -
j_call: TRBJ2-1
cdr3_aa: CASSLDPGDNEQFF
cdr3_nt: TGTGCCAGCAGCTTAGACCCCGGGGATAATGAGCAGTTCTTC

d_call: TRBD1
v_call: TRBV11-2
cdr3_length: 18
clone_size: few
j_call: TRBJ1-2
cdr3_aa: CASSLVGQGAYPTIGYTF
cdr3_nt: TGTGCCAGCAGCTTAGTAGGACAGGGGGCCTACCCGACTATCGGCTACACCTTC

d_call: TRBD2
v_call: TRBV4-2
cdr3_length: 18
clone_size: once
j_call: TRBJ2-3
cdr3_aa: CASSQTGTSGRYPDTQYF
cdr3_nt: TGTGCCAGCAGCCAAACCGGGACTAGCGGGAGGTACCCAGATACGCAGTATTTT

d_call: TRBD1
v_call: TRBV7-3
cdr3_length: 15
clone_size: few
j_call: TRBJ2-3
cdr3_aa: CASSSRTGSTDTQYF
cdr3_nt: TGTGCCAGCAGCTCCCGGACAGGCTCCACAGATACGCAGTATTTT

d_call: TRBD2
v_call: TRBV12-3/TRBV12-4
cdr3_length: 16
clone_size: -
j_call: TRBJ2-7
cdr3_aa: CASSAMTSSPYYEQYF
cdr3_nt: TGTGCCAGCAGTGCCATGACTAGCTCTCCGTACTACGAGCAGTACTTC

d_call: -
v_call: TRBV7-2
cdr3_length: 16
clone_size: few
j_call: TRBJ1-6
cdr3_aa: CASSLAFNIYNSPLHF
cdr3_nt: TGTGCCAGCAGCTTAGCGTTCAACATCTATAATTCACCCCTCCACTTT

d_call: TRBD2
v_call: TRBV4-3
cdr3_length: 15
clone_size: -
j_call: TRBJ2-5
cdr3_aa: CASSQEAGGHLEQLF
cdr3_nt: TGCGCCAGCAGCCAAGAGGCGGGGGGACACCTTGAGCAGCTCTTC

d_call: -
v_call: TRBV10-3
cdr3_length: 15
clone_size: few
j_call: TRBJ1-3
cdr3_aa: CAISELWFAGNTIYF
cdr3_nt: TGTGCCATCAGTGAGCTATGGTTCGCTGGGAACACCATATATTTT

d_call: -
v_call: TRBV28
cdr3_length: 13
clone_size: few
j_call: TRBJ2-1
cdr3_aa: CASSLIGPGEQFF
cdr3_nt: TGTGCCAGCAGTTTGATTGGGCCGGGCGAGCAGTTCTTC

d_call: -
v_call: TRBV29-1
cdr3_length: 12
clone_size: few
j_call: TRBJ2-3
cdr3_aa: CSVWISTDTQYF
cdr3_nt: TGCAGCGTTTGGATTAGCACAGATACGCAGTATTTT

d_call: -
v_call: TRBV27
cdr3_length: 13
clone_size: -
j_call: TRBJ2-1
cdr3_aa: CASSFSRSNEQFF
cdr3_nt: TGTGCCAGCAGTTTTTCACGATCCAATGAGCAGTTCTTC

d_call: -
v_call: TRBV10-2
cdr3_length: 16
clone_size: -
j_call: TRBJ1-4
cdr3_aa: CASSESSIGVYEKLFF
cdr3_nt: TGCGCCAGCAGTGAGTCCAGTATAGGGGTATACGAAAAACTGTTTTTT

d_call: TRBD1
v_call: TRBV12-3/TRBV12-4
cdr3_length: 14
clone_size: few
j_call: TRBJ2-4
cdr3_aa: CASSKTGTKNIQYF
cdr3_nt: TGTGCCAGCAGCAAGACAGGGACCAAAAACATTCAGTACTTC

d_call: -
v_call: TRBV4-3
cdr3_length: 17
clone_size: -
j_call: TRBJ2-2
cdr3_aa: CASSQEFVGGNTGELFF
cdr3_nt: TGCGCCAGCAGCCAAGAATTCGTCGGGGGTAACACCGGGGAGCTGTTTTTT

d_call: TRBD1
v_call: TRBV6-1
cdr3_length: 13
clone_size: -
j_call: TRBJ2-5
cdr3_aa: CASRTGQVYEQCF
cdr3_nt: TGTGCCAGCAGGACTGGACAGGTCTACGAGCAGTGCTTC

d_call: TRBD1
v_call: TRBV6-6
cdr3_length: 16
clone_size: -
j_call: TRBJ1-1
cdr3_aa: CASSWTGATMNTEAFF
cdr3_nt: TGTGCCAGCAGTTGGACAGGGGCGACGATGAACACTGAAGCTTTCTTT

d_call: -
v_call: TRBV6-5
cdr3_length: 14
clone_size: -
j_call: TRBJ1-2
cdr3_aa: CASSLSTGTNGYTF
cdr3_nt: TGTGCCAGCAGCCTTTCGACAGGTACCAATGGCTACACCTTC

d_call: TRBD2
v_call: TRBV4-3
cdr3_length: 14
clone_size: -
j_call: TRBJ2-3
cdr3_aa: CASSIGGGTDTQYF
cdr3_nt: TGCGCCAGCAGCATCGGGGGGGGCACAGATACGCAGTATTTT

d_call: TRBD1
v_call: TRBV6-1
cdr3_length: 14
clone_size: -
j_call: TRBJ1-2
cdr3_aa: CACRLKGASYGYTF
cdr3_nt: TGTGCCTGCAGGTTGAAGGGGGCAAGCTATGGCTACACCTTC

d_call: TRBD1
v_call: TRBV6-5
cdr3_length: 14
clone_size: few
j_call: TRBJ2-1
cdr3_aa: CASSQRTGYNEQFF
cdr3_nt: TGTGCCAGCAGTCAACGGACAGGCTACAATGAGCAGTTCTTC

d_call: TRBD1
v_call: TRBV5-1
cdr3_length: 13
clone_size: -
j_call: TRBJ2-7
cdr3_aa: CASSGTADYEQYF
cdr3_nt: TGCGCCAGCAGTGGGACAGCCGACTACGAGCAGTACTTC

d_call: TRBD2
v_call: TRBV9
cdr3_length: 18
clone_size: few
j_call: TRBJ2-3
cdr3_aa: CASSVADTSGGQTDTQYF
cdr3_nt: TGTGCCAGCAGCGTAGCGGATACTAGCGGGGGGCAGACAGATACGCAGTATTTT

d_call: TRBD2
v_call: TRBV4-1
cdr3_length: 15
clone_size: -
j_call: TRBJ2-5
cdr3_aa: CASSTSGREQETQYF
cdr3_nt: TGCGCCAGCAGTACTAGCGGGAGGGAGCAAGAGACCCAGTACTTC

d_call: -
v_call: TRBV4-1
cdr3_length: 15
clone_size: few
j_call: TRBJ2-5
cdr3_aa: CASSPVDRMGETQYF
cdr3_nt: TGCGCCAGCAGCCCAGTCGACCGGATGGGAGAGACCCAGTACTTC

d_call: -
v_call: TRBV5-6
cdr3_length: 15
clone_size: -
j_call: TRBJ2-1
cdr3_aa: CASSKDRAGYNEQFF
cdr3_nt: TGTGCCAGCAGCAAAGACCGAGCCGGCTACAATGAGCAGTTCTTC

d_call: TRBD1
v_call: TRBV5-1
cdr3_length: 15
clone_size: -
j_call: TRBJ2-5
cdr3_aa: CASSAIPGQGETQYF
cdr3_nt: TGCGCCAGCAGCGCGATTCCGGGACAGGGAGAGACCCAGTACTTC

d_call: TRBD2
v_call: TRBV5-1
cdr3_length: 15
clone_size: -
j_call: TRBJ2-1
cdr3_aa: CASRTLAGSYNEQFF
cdr3_nt: TGCGCCAGCAGAACCCTAGCGGGGTCCTACAATGAGCAGTTCTTC

d_call: TRBD1
v_call: TRBV5-1
cdr3_length: 16
clone_size: few
j_call: TRBJ1-2
cdr3_aa: CASSLGVTGGDYGYTF
cdr3_nt: TGCGCCAGCAGCTTGGGGGTAACAGGGGGCGACTATGGCTACACCTTC

d_call: -
v_call: TRBV5-8
cdr3_length: 14
clone_size: once
j_call: TRBJ1-4
cdr3_aa: CASGPTRHHEKLFF
cdr3_nt: TGTGCCAGCGGACCTACCCGGCACCATGAAAAACTGTTTTTT

d_call: TRBD1
v_call: TRBV7-2
cdr3_length: 14
clone_size: many
j_call: TRBJ2-3
cdr3_aa: CASSLGQGSDTQYF
cdr3_nt: TGTGCCAGCAGCTTAGGACAGGGTTCAGATACGCAGTATTTT

d_call: TRBD1
v_call: TRBV6-5
cdr3_length: 15
clone_size: few
j_call: TRBJ1-1
cdr3_aa: CANSQQGAMNTEAFF
cdr3_nt: TGTGCCAACAGTCAACAGGGGGCTATGAACACTGAAGCTTTCTTT

d_call: TRBD2
v_call: TRBV9
cdr3_length: 14
clone_size: many
j_call: TRBJ2-1
cdr3_aa: CASSPQLAVNEQFF
cdr3_nt: TGTGCCAGCAGCCCCCAACTAGCGGTCAATGAGCAGTTCTTC

d_call: -
v_call: TRBV7-9
cdr3_length: 19
clone_size: few
j_call: TRBJ2-5
cdr3_aa: CASSLSLRSGGPRQETQYF
cdr3_nt: TGTGCCAGCAGCTTAAGTCTCCGGTCCGGGGGGCCGCGACAAGAGACCCAGTACTTC

d_call: -
v_call: TRBV5-1
cdr3_length: 14
clone_size: few
j_call: TRBJ2-5
cdr3_aa: CASSYTPGEETQYF
cdr3_nt: TGCGCCAGCAGCTACACCCCAGGGGAAGAGACCCAGTACTTC

d_call: -
v_call: TRBV10-3
cdr3_length: 12
clone_size: few
j_call: TRBJ2-7
cdr3_aa: CAAIQGAYEQYF
cdr3_nt: TGTGCCGCCATACAGGGAGCCTACGAGCAGTACTTC

d_call: -
v_call: TRBV5-1
cdr3_length: 14
clone_size: -
j_call: TRBJ2-5
cdr3_aa: CASSLTSPGETQYF
cdr3_nt: TGCGCCAGCAGCTTGACTAGCCCCGGGGAGACCCAGTACTTC

d_call: TRBD1
v_call: TRBV29-1
cdr3_length: 14
clone_size: -
j_call: TRBJ2-5
cdr3_aa: CSVGRTGIQETQYF
cdr3_nt: TGCAGCGTTGGCAGGACAGGGATTCAAGAGACCCAGTACTTC

d_call: TRBD1
v_call: TRBV4-3
cdr3_length: 17
clone_size: -
j_call: TRBJ1-6
cdr3_aa: CASSHRQGSSYNSPLHF
cdr3_nt: TGCGCCAGCAGCCATAGACAGGGAAGCTCCTATAATTCACCCCTCCACTTT

d_call: -
v_call: TRBV18
cdr3_length: 14
clone_size: -
j_call: TRBJ2-3
cdr3_aa: CASSRQVGTDTQYF
cdr3_nt: TGTGCCAGCTCAAGACAGGTGGGCACAGATACGCAGTATTTT

d_call: -
v_call: TRBV7-9
cdr3_length: 14
clone_size: few
j_call: TRBJ2-5
cdr3_aa: CASSLAQMQETQYF
cdr3_nt: TGTGCCAGCAGCTTAGCTCAAATGCAAGAGACCCAGTACTTC

d_call: TRBD1
v_call: TRBV10-3
cdr3_length: 16
clone_size: few
j_call: TRBJ1-2
cdr3_aa: CAITEEQGALKDGYTF
cdr3_nt: TGTGCCATCACGGAGGAACAGGGGGCTCTGAAAGATGGCTACACCTTC

d_call: -
v_call: TRBV2
cdr3_length: 12
clone_size: few
j_call: TRBJ1-1
cdr3_aa: CASSSVGQKAFF
cdr3_nt: TGTGCCAGCAGTTCTGTTGGACAGAAAGCTTTCTTT

d_call: TRBD1
v_call: TRBV9
cdr3_length: 15
clone_size: few
j_call: TRBJ2-5
cdr3_aa: CASSVGGDRYDEQYF
cdr3_nt: TGTGCCAGCAGCGTAGGGGGGGACAGGTATGATGAGCAGTACTTC

d_call: TRBD2
v_call: TRBV6-1
cdr3_length: 16
clone_size: -
j_call: TRBJ2-3
cdr3_aa: CASRVLAGGQTDTQYF
cdr3_nt: TGTGCCAGCAGAGTCCTAGCGGGAGGACAAACAGATACGCAGTATTTT

d_call: -
v_call: TRBV2
cdr3_length: 15
clone_size: few
j_call: TRBJ2-2
cdr3_aa: CASRVGEGLAGELFF
cdr3_nt: TGTGCCAGCCGGGTCGGCGAGGGGTTGGCCGGGGAGCTGTTTTTT

d_call: TRBD1
v_call: TRBV11-1
cdr3_length: 17
clone_size: once
j_call: TRBJ2-2
cdr3_aa: CASRSRDRGFWAGELFF
cdr3_nt: TGTGCCAGCAGATCACGGGACAGGGGTTTCTGGGCCGGGGAGCTGTTTTTT

d_call: -
v_call: TRBV15
cdr3_length: 15
clone_size: -
j_call: TRBJ2-7
cdr3_aa: CATSRDQVSSYEQYF
cdr3_nt: TGTGCCACCAGCAGAGATCAAGTGTCATCCTACGAGCAGTACTTC